This is a list of T cell receptor beta chains from one sample in a study of T cell changes during pregnancy in multiple sclerosis. Generated by immunoSEQ multiplex PCR, the TCRdb table keeps only in-frame clones and is missing some. The table records under 50,000 clones, around 93% of them present only once. Material: CD8+ T cells from peripheral blood mononuclear cells, obtained in the first trimester of pregnancy. The source of these receptors is a female donor with multiple sclerosis, enrolled in a pregnancy study. The CDR3 runs from the conserved cysteine through the conserved F or W. The D gene is left open where the match is weak. Rows may omit the clone size; those that give it use once, few, many or a size class.

>TRBJ2-5|TRBD2|.|TRBV7-9
TGTGCCAGCAGCCACGGGGGAGGGACTAGCGGGACTCAAGAGACCCAGTACTTC
CASSHGGGTSGTQETQYF
>TRBJ2-7|.|.|TRBV6-5
TGTGCCAGCAGCCCCTCCGGGCGGCGGGTATACTTC
CASSPSGRRVYF
>TRBJ1-2|TRBD1|.|TRBV27
TGTGCCAGCAGAGGGGGGACAGGGGGCACGTATGGCTACACCTTC
CASRGGTGGTYGYTF
>TRBJ2-1|TRBD2|.|TRBV19
TGTGCCAGTAGTATAGACCCCAGCCGACCGGGACTAGCGGGGTTAGACTTTCACAATGAGCAGTTCTTC
CASSIDPSRPGLAGLDFHNEQFF
>TRBJ2-2|TRBD2|.|TRBV5-8
TGTGCCAGCAGCTTGGCTTCGGGAGGGAGCGCGAACACCGGGGAGCTGTTTTTT
CASSLASGGSANTGELFF
>TRBJ2-1|TRBD2|.|TRBV29-1
TGCAGCGTACTCCCGGGACTAGCGATCGAGCAGTTCTTC
CSVLPGLAIEQFF
>TRBJ2-2|.|.|TRBV15
TGTGCCACCAGCCTATGGGAGGGGGGCACCGGGGAGCTGTTTTTT
CATSLWEGGTGELFF
>TRBJ1-1|TRBD1|.|TRBV4-1
TGCGCCAGCAGCCAAGAACTGGCAGGGGGGCAGACTGAAGCTTTCTTT
CASSQELAGGQTEAFF
>TRBJ1-2|.|.|TRBV9
TGTGCCAGCAGCGTGGGGGCTACCTATGGCTACACCTTC
CASSVGATYGYTF
>TRBJ2-5|.|.|TRBV5-4
TGTGCCAGCAGTTTGACAGACACGGGGGAGACCCAGTACTTC
CASSLTDTGETQYF
>TRBJ2-7|TRBD2|.|TRBV7-3
TGTGCCAGCAGCTTAATGGGACTAGCGGATGAGCAGTACTTC
CASSLMGLADEQYF
>TRBJ2-1|TRBD2|.|TRBV11-1
TGTGCCAGCAGCTTCGGGACTAGCGGGAGGGCCAATGAGCAGTTCTTC
CASSFGTSGRANEQFF
>TRBJ1-5|.|.|TRBV28
TGTGCCATTCGTTGGGGCCCACTTAGCAATCAGCCCCAGCATTTT
CAIRWGPLSNQPQHF
>TRBJ2-7|TRBD1|.|TRBV14
TGTGCCAGCAGCGCAATTACAGGGGGAACCAATTACGAGCAGTACTTC
CASSAITGGTNYEQYF
>TRBJ2-5|TRBD2|.|TRBV29-1
TGCAGCGGTGGACTAGCGGGAGGGGAGACCCAGTACTTC
CSGGLAGGETQYF
>TRBJ2-1|TRBD2|.|TRBV4-3
TGCGCCAGCAGCCAAGATGAACCGGCTAGCGGGGGTAATGAGCAGTTCTTC
CASSQDEPASGGNEQFF
>TRBJ2-7|.|.|TRBV7-8
TGTGCCAGCAGCTTACTATCGGGGAACTACGAGCAGTACTTC
CASSLLSGNYEQYF
>TRBJ2-1|TRBD1|.|TRBV27
TGTGCCAGCACCAGGACAGGGCCTTACAATGAGCAGTTCTTC
CASTRTGPYNEQFF
>TRBJ2-7|TRBD1|.|TRBV5-4
TGTGCCAGCAGAAGGGACAGGGCCCCGGACTACGAGCAGTACTTC
CASRRDRAPDYEQYF
>TRBJ1-1|.|once|TRBV20-1
TGCAGTGCCCGGGAGGGGGAAGCTTTCTTT
CSAREGEAFF
>TRBJ1-1|.|few|TRBV15
TGTGCCACCAGCAGAGAGGACGGGACTGGAAACACTGAAGCTTTCTTT
CATSREDGTGNTEAFF
>TRBJ2-7|TRBD2|.|TRBV14
TGTGCCAGCAGCCTTCTTGGACTAGCGGGAGGGCCCTACTACGAGCAGTACTTC
CASSLLGLAGGPYYEQYF
>TRBJ2-5|TRBD2|.|TRBV4-1
TGCGCCAGCAGCCAAGTGCCGTGGGCGGGAGAGAAAGAGACCCAGTACTTC
CASSQVPWAGEKETQYF
>TRBJ1-2|.|.|TRBV6-6
TGTGCCAGCAGTTACTCGAACACAGGGAGTTTGAATGGCTACACCTTC
CASSYSNTGSLNGYTF
>TRBJ2-1|.|.|TRBV5-4
TGTGCCAGCAGCTTGAGGGGGGGAGTCAATGAGCAGTTCTTC
CASSLRGGVNEQFF
>TRBJ2-7|.|.|TRBV9
TGTGCCAGCAGCGTAGACTCGGGGACTGGCTCCTACGAGCAGTACTTC
CASSVDSGTGSYEQYF
>TRBJ2-7|.|.|TRBV9
TGTGCCAGCAGCGTAGAGGGGACAACTTACGAGCAGTACTTC
CASSVEGTTYEQYF